This entry lists 27 T cell receptor beta chains sequenced from one sample in a study of blood T cell repertoires in COVID-19. Sequencing was performed with immunoSEQ multiplex PCR; in TCRdb, only in-frame clones are kept and a portion is missing. The sample holds about 200,000 clones, roughly 87% seen once. Material: peripheral blood. All receptors derive from a man aged 35 to 55 with active or convalescent COVID-19.

The CDR3 DNA reads TGCGCCAGCGGCCCGGACAGCCGAAATCAGCCCCAGCATTTT. Encoded protein: CASGPDSRNQPQHF. V gene TRBV5-1 combines with J gene TRBJ1-5; a possible D gene is TRBD1 (6 bases). Between the trimmed V and J ends, which lost 7 bases and 4 bases, there was a span of 15 bases. CDR3 length equals 14 residues. Germline loops: CDR1 SGHRS, CDR2 YFSETQ.

The gene calls are TRBV5-4 and TRBJ1-2, with 8 bases that match TRBD1. From germline, CDR1 is SGHNT and CDR2 YYREEE (reference sequence). Losses at the gene ends were 2 bases for V and 4 bases for J; bases not matched to a gene: 1. The CDR3 extends over 13 amino acids. The CDR3 DNA sequence: TGTGCCAGCAGCTTAGACAGGGGCTATGGCTACACCTTC. Its translation is CASSLDRGYGYTF.

The chain couples TRBV30 to TRBJ2-1; 8 bases are shared with TRBD2. This CDR3 contains 15 residues. CDR1 GTSNPN and CDR2 SVGIG come from the germline V gene (reference sequence). V gave up 4 bases and J gave up 8 bases; unmatched junction bases: 13. Here the CDR3 reads CAWTSTSAVVDEQFF. For the CDR3, the DNA is TGTGCCTGGACCTCGACTAGCGCGGTCGTGGATGAGCAGTTCTTC.

The V gene is TRBV28, the J gene TRBJ1-3; 8 bases are a match to TRBD1. The CDR3 totals 15 residues. Germline values: CDR1 MDHEN, CDR2 SYDVKM. V shed 6 bases and J 4 bases; nucleotides not matched to a gene: 8. The CDR3 region has the DNA TGTGCCAGCAGACCTACAGGGGGATCGGGAAACACCATATATTTT. Translating it yields CASRPTGGSGNTIYF.

V gene TRBV7-9 combines with J gene TRBJ2-5, with no clear D. The germline V gene encodes CDR1 SEHNR and CDR2 FQNEAQ (reference sequence). The CDR3 runs 14 residues. V was clipped by 7 bases and J by 2 bases, with 14 bases between them. This chain's CDR3 is CASTSQVGQETQYF. The CDR3 nucleotides are TGTGCCAGCACCTCCCAGGTGGGTCAAGAGACCCAGTACTTC.

The V and J genes are TRBV28 and TRBJ1-5; 8 positions agree with TRBD1. Germline V gene sequence: CDR1 MDHEN, CDR2 SYDVKM. Losses at the gene ends were 5 bases for V and 9 bases for J; bases not matched to a gene: 9. The CDR3 has 14 residues. CDR3 bases: TGTGCCAGCAGTCCCGGGGACAGGAGCGCGCCCCAGCATTTT. Its protein product is CASSPGDRSAPQHF.

This chain uses TRBV11-2 with TRBJ1-2; a weak D match, TRBD1 (6 bases). The CDR3 consists of 15 residues. Germline V gene data show CDR1 as SGHAT and CDR2 as FQNNGV. The V gene lost 2 bases and the J gene lost 4 bases, with 14 bases spanning the gap. The CDR3 bases are TGTGCCAGCAGCTTAAGAGAGGACAGCCTCTATGGCTACACCTTC. It specifies CASSLREDSLYGYTF.

Comments on this clone: The identical CDR3 is also encoded by other nucleotide sequences in the sample. The rearrangement joins TRBV7-8 to TRBJ1-1, with D perhaps matching TRBD1 (6 bases). V was cut by 1 base and J by 5 bases, with 11 bases left in between. Looked up from germline, CDR1 is SGHVS and CDR2 is FQNEAQ. There are 14 residues in the CDR3. The CDR3 DNA is TGTGCCAGCAGCTTAGTGGGGGCAGGGACTGAAGCTTTCTTT. Its translation: CASSLVGAGTEAFF.

This clone was found once. The chain couples TRBV28 to TRBJ2-4, with 8 bases matching TRBD2. This CDR3 spans 14 amino acids. Germline lookup yields CDR1 MDHEN and CDR2 SYDVKM. V was pared by 4 bases and J by 6 bases, with 5 bases of the junction left unmatched. The CDR3 sequence is CASSSGGPRNIQYF. CDR3 nucleotides: TGTGCCAGCAGTTCGGGAGGGCCGAGAAACATTCAGTACTTC.

The chain has TRBV4-2 and TRBJ2-7, with D perhaps TRBD2 (6 bases). CDR3 length equals 15 residues. The germline V gene encodes CDR1 LGHNA and CDR2 YNFKEQ. Trimming cost V 0 bases and J 6 bases, with 15 bases left between them. The CDR3 is CASSQEYPRGGEQYF. CDR3 nucleotide sequence: TGTGCCAGCAGCCAAGAATACCCCCGGGGAGGCGAGCAGTACTTC.

The CDR3 region has the DNA TGTGCCAGCGCACGGGAGGGGCGCACTGAAGCTTTCTTT. Protein product: CASAREGRTEAFF. The chain has TRBV6-5 and TRBJ1-1; a weak D match, TRBD1 (5 bases). Trimming pared 8 bases from V and 4 bases from J, leaving 14 bases between. This CDR3 spans 13 amino acids. Per the germline V gene, CDR1 is MNHEY and CDR2 is SVGAGI.

The V and J genes are TRBV10-3 and TRBJ1-1; D is ambiguous. CDR1 and CDR2 from the germline V gene are ENHRY and SYGVKD. This CDR3 is 13 amino acids long. Between the trimmed V and J ends, which lost 6 bases and 1 base, there was a span of 9 bases. This CDR3 is CAISHDKNTEAFF. The CDR3 coding sequence is TGTGCCATCAGCCATGACAAGAACACTGAAGCTTTCTTT.

The rearrangement links TRBV3-1 (or the pseudogene TRBV3-2) to TRBJ1-2; 7 bases match TRBD1. Germline V CDR1 and CDR2: LGHDT, YNNKEL (reference sequence). The CDR3 has 13 residues. V trimming: 8 bases; J trimming: 5 bases; junction bases outside the gene matches: 8. CDR3 amino acids: CASRGQSPYGYTF. DNA of the CDR3: TGTGCCAGCCGGGGACAGTCGCCGTATGGCTACACCTTC.

The CDR3 DNA reads TGTGCCAGCAGCTTCGCACAGGGTTCAGAGACCCAGTACTTC. The encoded protein is CASSFAQGSETQYF. The rearrangement joins TRBV7-2 to TRBJ2-5, with D possibly matching TRBD1 (6 bases). This CDR3 region has 14 residues. Per the germline V gene, CDR1 is SGHTA and CDR2 is FQGNSA. The ends were cut back, 3 bases at V and 4 bases at J, with 12 bases in the middle.

The chain combines TRBV11-1 with TRBJ1-1; D may be TRBD1 (6 bases). The V end lost 2 bases, the J end lost 1 base, and 11 bases lay between the germline ends. Germline CDR1 and CDR2: SGHAT and FQDESV (reference sequence). The CDR3 has 15 residues. The CDR3 spells CASSLTGTTNTEAFF. As DNA, the CDR3 is TGTGCCAGCAGCTTAACCGGGACAACGAACACTGAAGCTTTCTTT. The entire variable domain, with the rest obtained from reference TRBV11-1 and TRBJ1-1, is as follows: EAEVAQSPRYKITEKSQAVAFWCDPISGHATLYWYRQILGQGPELLVQFQDESVVDDSQLPKDRFSAERLKGVDSTLKIQPAELGDSAMYLCASSLTGTTNTEAFFGQGTRLTVV.

This chain joins TRBV3-1 (or the pseudogene TRBV3-2) and TRBJ1-1; maybe TRBD1 (6 bases). V was shortened by 0 bases and J by 1 base, with 9 bases between the two germline ends. Germline V gives CDR1 LGHDT, CDR2 YNNKEL (reference sequence). This CDR3 comprises 15 residues. CDR3 region: CASSQDPTGNTEAFF. CDR3 nucleotide sequence: TGTGCCAGCAGCCAAGACCCGACAGGGAACACTGAAGCTTTCTTT.

This clone was seen more than once but under ten times. The chain recombines TRBV28 with TRBJ1-1; 10 bases map to TRBD1. The CDR3 runs 14 residues. Looked up from germline, CDR1 is MDHEN and CDR2 is SYDVKM. The V segment lost 4 bases and the J segment 9 bases; nucleotides outside the gene matches: 8. The DNA of the CDR3 is TGTGCCAGCAGTTCCCCCCCGGGACAGGGGAAAGCTTTCTTT. It translates to CASSSPPGQGKAFF.

The genes are TRBV5-5 and TRBJ1-4; D is undetermined. V shed 1 base and J shed 0 bases, with 10 bases lying between them. CDR3 length: 16 residues. From germline, CDR1 is SGHKS and CDR2 YYEKEE (reference sequence). The DNA for the CDR3 is TGTGCCAGCAGCTTGAGTTACAGAGCAACTAATGAAAAACTGTTTTTT. It specifies CASSLSYRATNEKLFF.

This chain connects TRBV27 to TRBJ2-7; weak D call: TRBD1 (6 bases). This CDR3 spans 13 amino acids. Per the germline V gene, CDR1 is MNHEY and CDR2 is SMNVEV (reference sequence). V shed 6 bases and J shed 3 bases, with 12 bases lying between them. DNA of the CDR3: TGTGCCAGCAGCGGACAGCAGTTCTACGAGCAGTACTTC. Translating gives CASSGQQFYEQYF.

This clone was found a few times. The chain carries TRBV7-2 and TRBJ1-1, with D hard to call. The germline V gene has CDR1 SGHTA and CDR2 FQGNSA. This CDR3 has 15 residues. V lost 5 bases to trimming and J lost 1 base, with 14 bases between them. The CDR3: CASSKGLRPNTEAFF. CDR3 coding DNA: TGTGCCAGCAGCAAAGGATTGCGGCCGAACACTGAAGCTTTCTTT.

The J gene is TRBJ1-3, the V gene TRBV28; no clear D. The CDR3 is made up of 15 amino acids. The V gene's germline CDR1 is MDHEN and CDR2 SYDVKM. The ends were cut back, 6 bases at V and 0 bases at J, with 12 bases in the middle. DNA of the CDR3: TGTGCCAGCAGCTCTCGAGACTACTCTGGAAACACCATATATTTT. It yields the protein CASSSRDYSGNTIYF.

The V call is TRBV15, the J call TRBJ1-5; 10 bases line up with TRBD1. The trim removed 0 bases at V and 3 bases at J, leaving 11 bases unmatched. CDR1 is LNHNV, CDR2 YYDKDF, per germline (reference sequence). The CDR3 runs to 19 residues. In nucleotides, the CDR3 is TGTGCCACCAGCAGAGAGAGACAGGGGGCGGGTGAGAACAATCAGCCCCAGCATTTT. This codes for CATSRERQGAGENNQPQHF.

CDR3 protein: CASSQAGTSGSRGIQYF. In DNA, the CDR3 is TGCGCCAGCAGCCAAGCAGGGACTAGCGGGAGTCGGGGCATTCAGTACTTC. The chain links TRBV4-1 to TRBJ2-4, with 14 bases lining up with TRBD2. CDR1 is MGHRA, CDR2 YSYEKL, per germline. The CDR3 loop spans 17 amino acids. Trimming took 1 base from V and 9 from J; bases not matched to a gene: 8.

The chain is built from TRBV19 and TRBJ1-5; tentative D call: TRBD1 (6 bases). V lost 4 bases to trimming and J lost 2 bases, with 6 bases between them. This CDR3 spans 13 amino acids. Germline V gives CDR1 LNHDA, CDR2 SQIVND (reference sequence). CDR3 sequence reads: CASSKGGNQPQHF. Written as DNA, the CDR3 is TGTGCCAGTAGTAAGGGGGGCAATCAGCCCCAGCATTTT.

The chain recombines TRBV28 with TRBJ2-5, with 15 bases that match TRBD2. From germline, CDR1 is MDHEN and CDR2 SYDVKM. With V trimmed by 0 bases and J by 2 bases, 1 base remained unmatched. The CDR3 is 17 amino acids. The DNA for the CDR3 is TGTGCCAGCAGTTTATGGGGACTAGCGGGAGGACAAGAGACCCAGTACTTC. It codes for CASSLWGLAGGQETQYF. Full variable domain (rest looked up from reference TRBV28 and TRBJ2-5): DVKVTQSSRYLVKRTGEKVFLECVQDMDHENMFWYRQDPGLGLRLIYFSYDVKMKEKGDIPEGYSVSREKKERFSLILESASTNQTSMYLCASSLWGLAGGQETQYFGPGTRLLVL.

The rearrangement uses TRBV15 and TRBJ1-4, with D possibly matching TRBD1 (5 bases). This CDR3 contains 17 residues. V was trimmed by 2 bases and J by 3 bases, leaving 16 bases between them. Germline-derived CDR1 and CDR2 are LNHNV and YYDKDF (reference sequence). CDR3 protein: CATSRTFSGAANEKLFF. In DNA, the CDR3 is TGTGCCACCAGCAGAACCTTTAGCGGGGCGGCTAATGAAAAACTGTTTTTT.

The chain couples TRBV4-1 to TRBJ1-2; tentative D call: TRBD1 (6 bases). CDR1 and CDR2 from the germline V gene are MGHRA and YSYEKL. Deletions cut 1 base from V and 1 base from J, with 10 bases between. The CDR3 runs 15 residues. The CDR3: CASSQAQGSNYGYTF. CDR3 bases: TGCGCCAGCAGCCAAGCCCAGGGGAGTAACTATGGCTACACCTTC.